The rows below give T cell receptor beta chains drawn from one sample of a study of control samples from healthy donors and cancer patients. The repertoire was sequenced with immunoSEQ multiplex PCR; TCRdb's copy has only in-frame clones and lacks some. Among about 34,000 clones, approximately 90% were seen once, and the ten largest hold approximately 1.5%. Sequenced: PBMCs. All receptors derive from a woman aged 40 to 50 with lung cancer. Each CDR3 is given with its conserved first and last residue. A D gene is named only where the DNA matches it firmly. Where a row states a size, it is once, few, many or the class of an expanded clone; other rows omit it.

TRBV7-9,.,TRBJ1-1,.,TGTGCCAGCAGCCATAACAGGGCTGAAGCTTTCTTT,CASSHNRAEAFF
TRBV12-3/TRBV12-4,TRBD1,TRBJ1-2,.,TGTGCCAGCACCCCTGGGACAGGGAATGGCTACACCTTC,CASTPGTGNGYTF
TRBV3-1/TRBV3-2,.,TRBJ1-5,.,TGTGCCAGCAGCCAAGACGAGCAGCCCCAGCATTTT,CASSQDEQPQHF
TRBV6-1,TRBD1,TRBJ1-2,.,TGTGCCAGCAGTGAACTTAGGGGGCGCGGAGGCTATGGCTACACCTTC,CASSELRGRGGYGYTF
TRBV6-1,.,TRBJ2-5,once,TGTGCCAGCAGTAGGGGGCGGGGGCGGGAGACCCAGTACTTC,CASSRGRGRETQYF
TRBV4-2,.,TRBJ1-3,.,TGTGCCAGCAGCCAAGAGAAGGTCCTCTGGGACACCATATATTTT,CASSQEKVLWDTIYF
TRBV5-1,TRBD1,TRBJ2-7,few,TGCGCCAGCAGCTTGGGTGACAGGGGAGAACCGACTCACTACGAGCAGTACTTC,CASSLGDRGEPTHYEQYF
TRBV5-1,.,TRBJ1-6,.,TGCGCCAGCAGCTTGGAGCAGTATAATTCACCCCTCCACTTT,CASSLEQYNSPLHF
TRBV3-1/TRBV3-2,TRBD1,TRBJ1-1,.,TGTGCCAGCAAGGGGGCCACTGAAGCTTTCTTT,CASKGATEAFF
TRBV23-1,.,TRBJ2-1,.,TGCGCCAGCAGTCGATACAGCGTCCACTCCTACAATGAGCAGTTCTTC,CASSRYSVHSYNEQFF
TRBV5-6,.,TRBJ1-6,.,TGTGCCAGCAGCCCTGTGGACAGCGGGGTAAATTCACCCCTCCACTTT,CASSPVDSGVNSPLHF
TRBV5-6,.,TRBJ1-6,.,TGTGCCAGCAGCTTGGGGCAGACTAATTCACCCCTCCACTTT,CASSLGQTNSPLHF